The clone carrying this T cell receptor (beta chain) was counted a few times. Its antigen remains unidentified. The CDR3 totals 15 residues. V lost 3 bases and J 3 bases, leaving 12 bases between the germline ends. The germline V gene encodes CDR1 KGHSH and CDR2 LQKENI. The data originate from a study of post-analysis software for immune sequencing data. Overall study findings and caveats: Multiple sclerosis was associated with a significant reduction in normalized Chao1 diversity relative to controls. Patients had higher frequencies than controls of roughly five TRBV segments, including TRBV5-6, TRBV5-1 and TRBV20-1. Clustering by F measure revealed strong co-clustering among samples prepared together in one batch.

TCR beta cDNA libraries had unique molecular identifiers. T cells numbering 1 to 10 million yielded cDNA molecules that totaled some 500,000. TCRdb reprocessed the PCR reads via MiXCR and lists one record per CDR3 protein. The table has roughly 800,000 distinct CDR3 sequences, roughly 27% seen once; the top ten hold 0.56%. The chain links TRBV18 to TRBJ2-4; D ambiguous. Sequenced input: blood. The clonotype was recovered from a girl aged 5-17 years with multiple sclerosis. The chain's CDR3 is CASSPPNDFKNIQYF. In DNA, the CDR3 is TGTGCCAGCTCACCCCCGAATGATTTCAAAAACATTCAGTACTTC. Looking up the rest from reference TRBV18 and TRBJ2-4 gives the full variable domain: NAGVMQNPRHLVRRRGQEARLRCSPMKGHSHVYWYRQLPEEGLKFMVYLQKENIIDESGMPKERFSAEFPKEGPSILRIQQVVRGDSAAYFCASSPPNDFKNIQYFGAGTRLSVL.